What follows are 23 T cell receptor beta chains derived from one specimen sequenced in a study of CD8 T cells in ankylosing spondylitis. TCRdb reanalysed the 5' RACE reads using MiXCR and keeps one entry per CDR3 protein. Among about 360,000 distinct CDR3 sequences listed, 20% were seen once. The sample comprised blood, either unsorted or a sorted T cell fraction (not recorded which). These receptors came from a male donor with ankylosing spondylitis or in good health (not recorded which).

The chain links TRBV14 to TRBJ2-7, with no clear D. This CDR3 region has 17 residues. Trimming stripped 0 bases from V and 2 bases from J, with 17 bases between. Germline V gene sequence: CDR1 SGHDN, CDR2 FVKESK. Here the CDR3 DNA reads TGTGCCAGCAGCCAAGATCCCAGGACGCATGCGACCTACGAGCAGTACTTC. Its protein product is CASSQDPRTHATYEQYF.

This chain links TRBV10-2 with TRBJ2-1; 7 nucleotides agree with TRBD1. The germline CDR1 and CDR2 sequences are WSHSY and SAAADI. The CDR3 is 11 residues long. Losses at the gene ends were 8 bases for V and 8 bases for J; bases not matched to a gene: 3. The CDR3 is CASQGVYEQFF. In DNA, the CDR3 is TGCGCCAGCCAGGGGGTCTATGAGCAGTTCTTC.

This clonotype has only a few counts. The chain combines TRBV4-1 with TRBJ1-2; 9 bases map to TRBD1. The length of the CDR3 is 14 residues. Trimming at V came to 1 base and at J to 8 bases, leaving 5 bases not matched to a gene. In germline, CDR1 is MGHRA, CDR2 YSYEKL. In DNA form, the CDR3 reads TGCGCCAGCAGCCAAGTTGGGACAGGGAGCGGCTACACCTTC. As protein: CASSQVGTGSGYTF.

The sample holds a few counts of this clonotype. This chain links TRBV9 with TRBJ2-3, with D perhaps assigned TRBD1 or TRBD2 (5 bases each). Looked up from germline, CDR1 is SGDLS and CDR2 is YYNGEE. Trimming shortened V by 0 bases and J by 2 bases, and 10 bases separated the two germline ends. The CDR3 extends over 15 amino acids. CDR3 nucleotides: TGTGCCAGCAGCGTAGAGGGGAGATCCACAGATACGCAGTATTTT. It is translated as CASSVEGRSTDTQYF.

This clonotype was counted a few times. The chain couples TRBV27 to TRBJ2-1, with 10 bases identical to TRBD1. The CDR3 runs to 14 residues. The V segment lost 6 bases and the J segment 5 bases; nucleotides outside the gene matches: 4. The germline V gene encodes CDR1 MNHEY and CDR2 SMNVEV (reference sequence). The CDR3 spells CASSKDRGDNEQFF. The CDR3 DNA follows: TGTGCCAGCAGCAAGGACAGGGGGGACAATGAGCAGTTCTTC.

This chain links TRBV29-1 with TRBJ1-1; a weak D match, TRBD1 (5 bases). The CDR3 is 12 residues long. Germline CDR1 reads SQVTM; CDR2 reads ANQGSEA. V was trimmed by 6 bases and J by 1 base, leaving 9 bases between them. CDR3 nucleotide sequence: TGCAGCGTCCCGGGGCCGAACACTGAAGCTTTCTTT. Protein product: CSVPGPNTEAFF.

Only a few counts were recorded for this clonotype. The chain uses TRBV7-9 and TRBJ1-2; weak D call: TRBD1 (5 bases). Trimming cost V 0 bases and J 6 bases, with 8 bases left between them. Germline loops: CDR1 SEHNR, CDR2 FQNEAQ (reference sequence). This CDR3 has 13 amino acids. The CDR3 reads CASSLAGDDGYTF. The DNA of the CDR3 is TGTGCCAGCAGCTTAGCAGGGGACGATGGCTACACCTTC.

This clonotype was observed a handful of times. DNA for the CDR3: TGTGCCACCAGCCTGGACAGGAACACCGGGGAGCTGTTTTTT. Amino acid sequence: CATSLDRNTGELFF. V is TRBV15 and J is TRBJ2-2; tentative D call: TRBD1 (6 bases). The CDR3 consists of 14 residues. V lost 5 bases to trimming and J lost 1 base, with 8 bases between them. The germline gives CDR1 LNHNV, CDR2 YYDKDF (reference sequence).

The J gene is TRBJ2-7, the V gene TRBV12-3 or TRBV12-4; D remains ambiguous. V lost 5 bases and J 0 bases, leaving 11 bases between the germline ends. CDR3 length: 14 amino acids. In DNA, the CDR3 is TGTGCCAGCAGTCCTGAGACCGACTCCTACGAGCAGTACTTC. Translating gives CASSPETDSYEQYF.

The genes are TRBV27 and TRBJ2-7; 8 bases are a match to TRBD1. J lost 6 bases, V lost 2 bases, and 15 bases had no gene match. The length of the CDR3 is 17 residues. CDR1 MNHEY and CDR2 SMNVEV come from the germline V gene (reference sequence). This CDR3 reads CASSLGTVGRGPLEQYF. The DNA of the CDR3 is TGTGCCAGCAGTTTAGGTACTGTTGGCAGGGGGCCCCTCGAGCAGTACTTC.

For the CDR3, the DNA is TGTGCCAGCAGCCGGGGGGACAGCCATAATTCACCCCTCCACTTT. Its protein product is CASSRGDSHNSPLHF. This rearrangement joins TRBV14 to TRBJ1-6; the match to TRBD1 covers 7 bases. J lost 5 bases, V lost 4 bases, and 5 bases had no gene match. The CDR3 is made up of 15 amino acids. The germline V gene has CDR1 SGHDN and CDR2 FVKESK.

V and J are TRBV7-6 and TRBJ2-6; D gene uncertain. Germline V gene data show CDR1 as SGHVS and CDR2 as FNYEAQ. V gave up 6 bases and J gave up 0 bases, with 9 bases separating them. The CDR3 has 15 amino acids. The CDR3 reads CASSPIPSGANVLTF. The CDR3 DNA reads TGTGCCAGCAGTCCGATCCCCTCTGGGGCCAACGTCCTGACTTTC.

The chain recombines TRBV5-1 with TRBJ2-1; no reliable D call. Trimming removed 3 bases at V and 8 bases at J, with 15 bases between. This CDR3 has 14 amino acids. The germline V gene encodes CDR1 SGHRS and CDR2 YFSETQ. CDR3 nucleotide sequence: TGCGCCAGCAGCTGGACCTCGGGCCACGATGAGCAGTTCTTC. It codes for CASSWTSGHDEQFF.

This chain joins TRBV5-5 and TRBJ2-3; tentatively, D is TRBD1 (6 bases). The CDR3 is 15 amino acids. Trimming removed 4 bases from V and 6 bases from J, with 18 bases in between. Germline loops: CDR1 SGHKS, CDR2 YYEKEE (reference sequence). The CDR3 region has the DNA TGTGCCAGCAGCCCTCCTACAGGGACATCCGATACGCAGTATTTT. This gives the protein CASSPPTGTSDTQYF. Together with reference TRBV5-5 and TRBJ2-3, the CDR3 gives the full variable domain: DAGVTQSPTHLIKTRGQQVTLRCSPISGHKSVSWYQQVLGQGPQFIFQYYEKEERGRGNFPDRFSARQFPNYSSELNVNALLLGDSALYLCASSPPTGTSDTQYFGPGTRLTVL.

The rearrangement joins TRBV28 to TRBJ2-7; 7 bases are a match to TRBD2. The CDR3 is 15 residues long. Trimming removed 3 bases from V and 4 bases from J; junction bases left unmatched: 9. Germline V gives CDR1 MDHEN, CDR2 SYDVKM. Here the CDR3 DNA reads TGTGCCAGCAGTTTCAACAAGAGACTAGCTTACGAGCAGTACTTC. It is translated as CASSFNKRLAYEQYF.

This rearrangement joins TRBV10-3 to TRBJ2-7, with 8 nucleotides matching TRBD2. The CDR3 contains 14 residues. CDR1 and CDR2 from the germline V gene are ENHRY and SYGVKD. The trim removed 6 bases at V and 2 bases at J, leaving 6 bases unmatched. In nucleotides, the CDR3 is TGTGCCATCAGCCTGGCGGGGGGAACCTACGAGCAGTACTTC. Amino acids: CAISLAGGTYEQYF.

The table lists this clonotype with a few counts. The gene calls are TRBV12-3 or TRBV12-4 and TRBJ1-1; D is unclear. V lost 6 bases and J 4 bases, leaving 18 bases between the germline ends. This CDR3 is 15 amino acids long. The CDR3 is CASSPDPSGGTEAFF. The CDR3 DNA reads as TGTGCCAGCAGCCCCGACCCTTCTGGCGGCACTGAAGCTTTCTTT.

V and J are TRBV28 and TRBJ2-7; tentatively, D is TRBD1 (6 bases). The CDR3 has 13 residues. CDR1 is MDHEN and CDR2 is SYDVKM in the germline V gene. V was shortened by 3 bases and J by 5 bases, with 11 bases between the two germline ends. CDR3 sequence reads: CASSFRGNNEQYF. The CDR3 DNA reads TGTGCCAGCAGTTTTAGGGGGAACAACGAGCAGTACTTC.

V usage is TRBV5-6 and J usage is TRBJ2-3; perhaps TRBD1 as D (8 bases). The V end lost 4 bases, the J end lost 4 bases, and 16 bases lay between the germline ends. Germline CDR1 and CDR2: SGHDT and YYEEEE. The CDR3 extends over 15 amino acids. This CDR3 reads CASSITGGVSDTQYF. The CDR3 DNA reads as TGTGCCAGCAGCATAACAGGGGGGGTCTCAGATACGCAGTATTTT.

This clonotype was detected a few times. DNA for the CDR3: TGCGCCAGCAGCCAAGTTATAGCGGGGGGCGGGTACGAGCAGTACTTC. The encoded protein is CASSQVIAGGGYEQYF. The chain joins TRBV4-1 to TRBJ2-7; 10 positions agree with TRBD2. The CDR3 extends over 16 amino acids. Losses at the gene ends were 1 base for V and 4 bases for J; bases not matched to a gene: 7. In germline, CDR1 is MGHRA, CDR2 YSYEKL.

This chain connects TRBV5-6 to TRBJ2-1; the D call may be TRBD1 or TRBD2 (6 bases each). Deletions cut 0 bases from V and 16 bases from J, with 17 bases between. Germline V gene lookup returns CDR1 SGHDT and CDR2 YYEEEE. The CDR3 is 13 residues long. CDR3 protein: CASSLDRGRGGFF. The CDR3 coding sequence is TGTGCCAGCAGCTTGGATCGCGGCAGGGGAGGTTTCTTC. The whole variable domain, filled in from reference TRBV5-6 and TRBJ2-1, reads DAGVTQSPTHLIKTRGQQVTLRCSPKSGHDTVSWYQQALGQGPQFIFQYYEEEERQRGNFPDRFSGHQFPNYSSELNVNALLLGDSALYLCASSLDRGRGGFFGPGTRLTVL.

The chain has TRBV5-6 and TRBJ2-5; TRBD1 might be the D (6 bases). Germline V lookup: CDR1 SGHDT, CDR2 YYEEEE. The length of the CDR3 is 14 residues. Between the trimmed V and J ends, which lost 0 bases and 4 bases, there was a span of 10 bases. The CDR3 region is CASSLGGQSETQYF. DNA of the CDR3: TGTGCCAGCAGCTTGGGTGGACAGTCAGAGACCCAGTACTTC.

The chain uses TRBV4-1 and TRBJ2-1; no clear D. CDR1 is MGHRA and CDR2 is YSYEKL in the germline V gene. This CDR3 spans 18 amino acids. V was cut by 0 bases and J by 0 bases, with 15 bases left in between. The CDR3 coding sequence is TGCGCCAGCAGCCAAGAATGGGCCAGGCTAAGCTCCTACAATGAGCAGTTCTTC. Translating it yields CASSQEWARLSSYNEQFF.